The clone carrying this TCR beta chain was seen repeatedly, ten times or more. The V gene's germline CDR1 is LNHDA and CDR2 SQIVND (reference sequence). The CDR3 totals 13 residues. The junction had 5 bases not matched to a gene; V was cut back by 6 bases and J by 3 bases. The data originate from a study of early T cells in non-severe SARS-CoV-2 infection. Unique molecular identifiers were affixed to single, distinct cDNA molecules. Each CDR3 protein is one row after TCRdb ran MiXCR on the 5' RACE reads. The sample lists 55,000 to 75,000 distinct CDR3 sequences; roughly 7.7% were seen once. Material: whole blood. This chain joins TRBV19 and TRBJ2-7; TRBD2 matches 7 bases. This sequence originates from an adult who was a healthcare worker with PCR-confirmed SARS-CoV-2 infection or an uninfected control (not recorded which). The DNA of the CDR3 is TGTGCCAGTAGACCCCGGGACTACTACGAGCAGTACTTC. Translating gives CASRPRDYYEQYF.